This TCR beta chain was observed in a study of blood T cell repertoires in COVID-19 (dated by TCRdb to 2018 to 2021). General notes on the study: Samples from collaborators originated in the United States, Italy and Spain and spanned both the acute and convalescent phases of COVID-19. The material from the prospective study consisted of cDNA or gDNA derived from T cells, B-cell-depleted T cells, or PBMCs. The dataset comprised deeply sampled blood TCRbeta repertoires from subjects exposed to, actively infected with, or recovered from COVID-19. The repertoires were released in a freely available public database meant as a resource for research on the immune response to SARS-CoV-2. The samples were drawn from two sources: the first 160 participants of the ongoing ImmuneRACE study, and 1,200 or so subjects contributed by 6 global collaborators. Sample metadata almost always included a de-identified subject ID, COVID-19 status, age in years and sex. HLA class I and class II types, where available, came from metadata supplied by the sample provider rather than from assay-based typing.

TCRbeta CDR3 regions were amplified from genomic DNA by means of the immunoSEQ Assay, a bias-controlled multiplex PCR. Per the source publication's procedure: The number of nucleated cells in each sample was estimated by amplification of reference gene primers within the assay. To quantify the absolute abundance of each unique TCRbeta CDR3 rearrangement, sequence reads were collapsed and filtered. For each sample, productive Simpson clonality was calculated as the square root of Simpson's diversity index across productive rearrangements. The table comes from immuneACCESS by way of TCRdb, which keeps in-frame sequences with V and J called. Part of the clones is missing from these tables; in studies checked, under half for an unresolved V gene and the rest for unknown reasons. V and J calls and clone size are as listed in that table; D and trimming were resolved from the DNA. The sample table lists under 20,000 clones, 70% to 90% of them with a count of one. Approximately 24% of the sample comes from the top ten.

On this clone itself: Its antigen is currently not known. Base quality data are lacking; no much larger clone is found one base away.

Each collaborating institution followed its own protocols to collect whole blood in K2EDTA tubes. For TCRbeta analysis, collaborators shipped samples in one of three forms: frozen whole blood, isolated PBMCs, or DNA extracted from either of those sample types. The CDR3 numbers 15 residues from cysteine through phenylalanine. The retained sequence is limited to the CDR3, 45 bases, with the frame set at the first base. Via the germline V gene, CDR1 is MNHEY and CDR2 SVGEGT. The junction shows trimming of 0 bases on V and 2 bases on J, plus 9 bases between the germline ends. Study-level results and caveats: The amount of clinical and demographic metadata varied by source and participant and was provided uncurated.

Material for sequencing was peripheral blood. The chain was built from TRBV6-2 or TRBV6-3 and TRBJ2-3; too little of a D gene remains to name it. This receptor was identified in a man in his sixties with acute or convalescent COVID-19. The nucleotides are TGTGCCAGCAGTTACTCGGGCTTGTACACAGATACGCAGTATTTT. This gives the protein CASSYSGLYTDTQYF.